The T cell receptor (beta chain) under discussion was sequenced for a study of blood T cell repertoires in COVID-19. V was pared by 2 bases and J by 3 bases, with 7 bases between. The CDR3 loop spans 12 amino acids. Per germline, CDR1 SQVTM and CDR2 ANQGSEA. As originally analysed: Nucleated cell counts were estimated from reference gene primer amplification. TCRdb's copy holds only in-frame clones and misses some; the assay was immunoSEQ multiplex PCR. That table supplies the V and J calls and clone size; D and trimming were determined from the DNA. The table has about 300,000 clones, 85% to 90% seen once. Those enrolled, adults aged about 18 to 89 years, came from roughly 22 US areas. Two consecutive negative NP/OP PCR tests, clearance, or resolved symptoms defined Cohort 3 recovery.

The V call is TRBV29-1, the J call TRBJ1-1, with a possible D match to TRBD1 (5 bases). Sample: PBMCs or T cells enriched from blood (not recorded which). The sequence was collected from a woman younger than 35 who had recovered from COVID-19. CDR3 loop: CSVERGYTEAFF. CDR3 nucleotides: TGCAGCGTTGAAAGGGGCTACACTGAAGCTTTCTTT.